This T cell receptor beta chain originates from a study of blood T cell repertoires in COVID-19. Here immunoSEQ multiplex PCR was the method, and the copy in TCRdb shows in-frame clones only, minus some. The table includes more than 150,000 clones, around 89% detected once. The source of this sequence is a woman aged 40 to 50 with acute or convalescent COVID-19. The sample comprised peripheral blood.

Here the CDR3 reads CASSLWGPGTQETQYF. The CDR3 region has the DNA TGTGCCAGCAGTTTATGGGGTCCGGGAACCCAAGAGACCCAGTACTTC. V gene TRBV27 combines with J gene TRBJ2-5; TRBD2 is a possible D gene (5 bases). CDR1 and CDR2 (germline): MNHEY, SMNVEV (reference sequence). The CDR3 covers 16 residues. Trimming pared 1 base from V and 1 base from J, leaving 13 bases between.